A single sample gave rise to the 20 T cell receptor beta chains below, sequenced in a study of spatial heterogeneity in lung cancer. MiXCR was run by TCRdb on the 5' RACE reads, yielding one entry per CDR3 protein. The sample yields more than 10,000 distinct CDR3 sequences, under 6% seen once. General study results and limits: For expanded intratumoral alpha and beta TCRs, counts tracked tumor mutation counts.

Their antigen targets remain unknown. The sample's time point: sample taken at primary tumor resection. The sample here was lung tumor tissue, taken at surgery. These receptors came from a male donor with early-stage non-small cell lung cancer.

This clonotype occurred many times. Within a library made for alpha chains, this beta chain is off target, and its count is uninformative. The chain joins TRBV3-1 to TRBJ2-3; unclear D gene. The CDR3 length is 17 residues. V was trimmed by 0 bases and J by 0 bases, leaving 13 bases between them. Per the germline V gene, CDR1 is LGHDT and CDR2 is YNNKEL (reference sequence). The DNA for the CDR3 is TGTGCCAGCAGCCAAGACTGGCCAGCCCATAGCACAGATACGCAGTATTTT. This gives the protein CASSQDWPAHSTDTQYF.

This clonotype was found many times. This beta chain appears as a stray read in a library generated for alpha chains; its size is not informative. The chain combines TRBV11-2 with TRBJ2-2; possible D gene TRBD2, 6 bases. The germline gives CDR1 SGHAT, CDR2 FQNNGV. V dropped 2 bases and J dropped 10 bases, with 14 bases sitting between them. The CDR3 runs to 14 residues. The CDR3 loop is CASSLQSGSAELFF. The CDR3 DNA reads as TGTGCCAGCAGCTTACAAAGCGGGTCCGCGGAGCTGTTTTTT.

This clonotype has ten or more counts. Because this beta chain is a stray read in a library intended to capture alpha chains, its abundance should not be given much weight. J is TRBJ1-6 and V is TRBV4-1, with D possibly being TRBD1 (5 bases). The length of the CDR3 is 18 residues. Deletions cut 2 bases from V and 0 bases from J, with 14 bases between. CDR1 is MGHRA and CDR2 is YSYEKL in the germline V gene. CDR3 in amino acids: CASSQHRDVSSYNSPLHF. CDR3 DNA: TGCGCCAGCAGCCAACACCGGGACGTTAGCTCCTATAATTCACCCCTCCACTTT.

A note on this clonotype: Found in a library prepared for alpha chains, this beta chain is an off-target read, and its abundance has little meaning. This chain joins TRBV6-1 and TRBJ1-6; maybe TRBD1 (6 bases). The germline V gene has CDR1 MNHNS and CDR2 SASEGT. The CDR3 is made up of 15 amino acids. Trimming removed 0 bases from V and 9 bases from J, with 12 bases in between. This chain's CDR3 is CASSEASRGTSPLHF. As DNA, the CDR3 is TGTGCCAGCAGTGAAGCGAGCAGGGGAACTTCACCCCTCCACTTT.

This clonotype was counted ten times or more. The library was prepared for alpha chains; this beta chain is a stray read, so its frequency means little. This chain connects TRBV5-1 to TRBJ2-7; 7 bases align to TRBD1. From germline, CDR1 is SGHRS and CDR2 YFSETQ. Trimming cost V 4 bases and J 0 bases; bases outside gene matches: 4. CDR3 length: 14 amino acids. DNA of the CDR3: TGCGCCAGCAGCCATCGGGACAGCTCCTACGAGCAGTACTTC. It specifies CASSHRDSSYEQYF.

This clonotype was detected many times. Because this beta chain is a stray read in a library intended to capture alpha chains, its abundance should not be given much weight. The genes are TRBV20-1 and TRBJ2-7; TRBD2 agrees at 13 bases. CDR1 and CDR2 (germline): DFQATT, SNEGSKA (reference sequence). The CDR3 is 14 residues long. Trimming cost V 5 bases and J 4 bases; bases outside gene matches: 5. CDR3 protein: CSAALAGGPYEQYF. CDR3 DNA sequence: TGCAGTGCTGCACTAGCGGGGGGGCCTTACGAGCAGTACTTC.

This clonotype was observed a few times. This beta chain is a stray sequence in a library constructed for alpha chains; its clone size is not meaningful. The chain uses TRBV11-2 and TRBJ2-3; 13 bases fit TRBD2. Germline V gene data show CDR1 as SGHAT and CDR2 as FQNNGV. The junction had 9 bases not matched to a gene; V was cut back by 6 bases and J by 0 bases. The length of the CDR3 is 18 residues. As DNA, the CDR3 is TGTGCCAGCAGTCAAGGACTAGCGGGGGCCCTTAGCACAGATACGCAGTATTTT. Translating gives CASSQGLAGALSTDTQYF.

This clonotype has ten or more counts. This beta chain is a stray read from a library made for alpha chains; its abundance is not meaningful. V and J are TRBV5-1 and TRBJ2-1; D unclear. The CDR3 spans 13 residues. The V end was cut by 0 bases, the J end by 4 bases, with 5 bases between. CDR1 is SGHRS, CDR2 YFSETQ, per germline. The CDR3 bases are TGCGCCAGCAGCTTGGACGGATACAATGAGCAGTTCTTC. Translating gives CASSLDGYNEQFF.

This clonotype came up many times. A library prepared for alpha chains yielded this beta chain as an off-target read; its size is of little meaning. The chain has TRBV9 and TRBJ2-1; 11 positions match TRBD2. Germline CDR1 and CDR2: SGDLS and YYNGEE. The CDR3 is 15 amino acids. V shed 3 bases and J 6 bases; nucleotides not matched to a gene: 5. The CDR3 loop reads CASSGLAGGGNEQFF. CDR3 coding DNA: TGTGCCAGCAGCGGTCTAGCGGGGGGAGGCAATGAGCAGTTCTTC.

This clonotype was detected many times. This beta chain lies outside the target of a library built for alpha chains; its clone size means little. The V call is TRBV7-2, the J call TRBJ2-1; either TRBD1 or TRBD2 may supply D (6 bases each). The CDR3 runs 13 residues. Trimming stripped 5 bases from V and 6 bases from J, with 11 bases between. Germline CDR1 and CDR2: SGHTA and FQGNSA. Written as DNA, the CDR3 is TGTGCCAGCAGCCGAGGGGGGATCAATGAGCAGTTCTTC. Its protein product is CASSRGGINEQFF.

This clonotype was found many times. This beta chain is an unintended read in a library built for alpha chains; its size means little. This chain uses TRBV4-3 with TRBJ2-2; no clear D gene. Germline loops: CDR1 LGHNA, CDR2 YSLEER. The ends were cut back, 0 bases at V and 5 bases at J, with 7 bases in the middle. CDR3 size: 14 residues. The CDR3 nucleotides are TGCGCCAGCAGCCAAGATTGGGTTACCGGGGAGCTGTTTTTT. It specifies CASSQDWVTGELFF.

The sample holds many counts of this clonotype. Being off target in a library aimed at alpha chains, this beta chain has a size of little meaning. The chain recombines TRBV28 with TRBJ2-3; D call uncertain. Deletions cut 5 bases from V and 0 bases from J, with 12 bases between. The CDR3 length is 15 residues. Germline V lookup: CDR1 MDHEN, CDR2 SYDVKM. CDR3 sequence: CASSHGYISTDTQYF. For the CDR3, the DNA is TGTGCCAGCAGTCACGGCTACATTAGCACAGATACGCAGTATTTT.

This clonotype was seen many times. As an off-target read in a library built for alpha chains, this beta chain has a frequency of little significance. The rearrangement joins TRBV5-1 to TRBJ2-7; 11 bases match TRBD1. This CDR3 spans 16 amino acids. Germline CDR1 SGHRS, CDR2 YFSETQ. Germline trimming cut 4 bases from V and 3 bases from J; bases unmatched to any gene: 9. Written as DNA, the CDR3 is TGCGCCAGCAGCAGTCCGCCGGGACAGGGGGTCTACGAGCAGTACTTC. Translated, it gives CASSSPPGQGVYEQYF.

This clonotype has a count of ten or more. This beta chain turned up in a library designed for alpha chains; as an off-target read, its abundance says little. This chain uses TRBV2 with TRBJ2-2; D gene ambiguous. Trimming removed 8 bases at V and 4 bases at J, with 14 bases between. The germline gives CDR1 SNHLY, CDR2 FYNNEI. This CDR3 region has 14 residues. Written as DNA, the CDR3 is TGTGCCAGCCTACCTCAAGACTTCACCGGGGAGCTGTTTTTT. It encodes CASLPQDFTGELFF.

This clonotype was picked up many times. This beta chain came through as a stray read in a library set up for alpha chains, and its size says little. The gene calls are TRBV28 and TRBJ2-7, with D hard to call. The V and J ends lost 2 bases and 6 bases respectively, with 14 bases between them. This CDR3 has 14 residues. CDR1 and CDR2 (germline): MDHEN, SYDVKM. CDR3: CASSLGLELTEQYF. In DNA, the CDR3 is TGTGCCAGCAGTTTAGGGCTAGAGCTAACCGAGCAGTACTTC. Combining the CDR3 with reference TRBV28 and TRBJ2-7 gives the whole variable domain DVKVTQSSRYLVKRTGEKVFLECVQDMDHENMFWYRQDPGLGLRLIYFSYDVKMKEKGDIPEGYSVSREKKERFSLILESASTNQTSMYLCASSLGLELTEQYFGPGTRLTVT.

This clonotype was picked up many times. Within a library made for alpha chains, this beta chain is off target, and its count is uninformative. This chain connects TRBV10-1 to TRBJ1-5, with no clear D. V was cut by 11 bases and J by 6 bases, with 8 bases left in between. The CDR3 consists of 10 residues. Germline CDR1 reads WNHNN; CDR2 reads SYGVQD (reference sequence). The DNA of the CDR3 is TGCGCCGGCGCCGGTCAGCCCCAGCATTTT. It translates to CAGAGQPQHF.

Regarding this clonotype: Within a library made for alpha chains, this beta chain is off target, and its count is uninformative. The rearrangement uses TRBV5-1 and TRBJ1-5; tentative D call: TRBD1 (5 bases). CDR3 size: 14 residues. V lost 2 bases, J lost 3 bases, and 9 bases lay in between. The germline gives CDR1 SGHRS, CDR2 YFSETQ. CDR3 amino acids: CASSLLGDNQPQHF. CDR3 coding DNA: TGCGCCAGCAGCTTATTAGGGGACAATCAGCCCCAGCATTTT.

There are a few counts of this clonotype. Little can be read into the size of this beta chain, an off-target read in a library designed for alpha chains. The rearrangement uses TRBV28 and TRBJ1-1, with D perhaps TRBD1 (5 bases). The CDR3 is 15 residues long. The V end lost 5 bases, the J end lost 3 bases, and 16 bases lay between the germline ends. CDR1 and CDR2 (germline): MDHEN, SYDVKM. CDR3: CASSVMGHGDTEAFF. Written as DNA, the CDR3 is TGTGCCAGCAGTGTAATGGGGCACGGAGACACTGAAGCTTTCTTT.

In this sample, this clonotype turned up many times. This beta chain is an off-target read within a library intended for alpha chains, so its frequency means little. This chain links TRBV3-1 with TRBJ1-6; tentatively, D is TRBD1 (6 bases). Trimming pared 6 bases from V and 0 bases from J, leaving 15 bases between. This CDR3 region has 17 residues. The V gene's germline CDR1 is LGHDT and CDR2 YNNKEL (reference sequence). This CDR3 is CASRDGQLSSYNSPLHF. The CDR3 coding sequence is TGTGCCAGCAGAGACGGACAGTTGAGCTCCTATAATTCACCCCTCCACTTT.

This clonotype is deemed medium-sized. Because the library targeted alpha chains, this beta chain is an off-target read whose size means little. The rearrangement uses TRBV29-1 and TRBJ2-7, with D possibly called TRBD1 or TRBD2 (5 bases each). This CDR3 comprises 14 residues. Germline V gene sequence: CDR1 SQVTM, CDR2 ANQGSEA. V was trimmed by 6 bases and J by 0 bases, leaving 15 bases between them. The CDR3, as DNA: TGCAGCGTCCGGGGCCAAGAAAGCTCCTACGAGCAGTACTTC. Protein product: CSVRGQESSYEQYF.